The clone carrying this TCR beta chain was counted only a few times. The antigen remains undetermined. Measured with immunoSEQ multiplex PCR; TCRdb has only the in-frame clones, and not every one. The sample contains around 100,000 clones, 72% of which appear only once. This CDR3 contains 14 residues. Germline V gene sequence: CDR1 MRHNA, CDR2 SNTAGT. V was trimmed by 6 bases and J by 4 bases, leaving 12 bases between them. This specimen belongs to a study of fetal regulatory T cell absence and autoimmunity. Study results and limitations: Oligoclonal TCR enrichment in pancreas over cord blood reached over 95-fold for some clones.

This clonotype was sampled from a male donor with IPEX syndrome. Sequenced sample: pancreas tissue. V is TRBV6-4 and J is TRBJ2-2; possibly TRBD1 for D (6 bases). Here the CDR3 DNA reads TGTGCCAGCAGCGTCGAAGGGGGCACCGGGGAGCTGTTTTTT. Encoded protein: CASSVEGGTGELFF.